These T cell receptor beta chains were read from a single sample in a study of CD8+CD57+ T cells in acquired aplastic anemia. Each CDR3 protein is one row after TCRdb ran MiXCR on the reads. Of more than 150,000 distinct CDR3 sequences in the sample, roughly half are singletons; the top ten hold 8% to 10%. Sequencing input: sorted CD4+, CD8+, or CD8+CD57+ T cells (not recorded which) from PBMCs. These receptors originate from a human donor with aplastic anemia. The CDR3 runs from the conserved cysteine through the conserved F or W. D genes are given only for firm matches. A row's size may be missing; if present it is once, few, many or a size class.

clone size	V gene	J gene	CDR3 length	D gene	CDR3 DNA	CDR3 protein
NA	TRBV2	TRBJ2-2	14	TRBD1	TGTGCCAGCCCCGACAGGGATGGGACCGGGGAGCTGTTTTTT	CASPDRDGTGELFF
NA	TRBV15	TRBJ2-1	16	NA	TGTGCCACCAGCAGAGATCAAAGTAGGACTTACAATGAGCAGTTCTTC	CATSRDQSRTYNEQFF
NA	TRBV25-1	TRBJ1-5	19	NA	TGTGCCAGCAGTCCGACCAACGTAGGGTTCGGTATAGGCAATCAGCCCCAGCATTTT	CASSPTNVGFGIGNQPQHF
NA	TRBV2	TRBJ1-1	15	TRBD1	TGTGCCAGCGCCAGGCAGGGGGCGTTAGTCGCTGAAGCTTTCTTT	CASARQGALVAEAFF
many	TRBV7-9	TRBJ2-2	12	NA	TGTGCCAGCAGTTCGGGGACCGGGGAGCTGTTTTTT	CASSSGTGELFF
NA	TRBV25-1	TRBJ2-7	18	TRBD2	TGTGCCAGCAGCGAAGGACTAGCGGGAGGGTTTTTTGCCTACGAGCAGTACTTC	CASSEGLAGGFFAYEQYF
NA	TRBV15	TRBJ2-5	14	NA	TGTGCCACCAGCAAAAAGGACATTCTCGAGACCCAGTACTTC	CATSKKDILETQYF
many	TRBV20-1	TRBJ2-1	12	NA	TGCAGTGCTTCCCCACGGGGCAATGAGCAGTTCTTC	CSASPRGNEQFF
NA	TRBV10-2	TRBJ2-7	14	TRBD1	TGCGCCAGCAGTTCGGACAGGGAAATCTACGAGCAGTACTTC	CASSSDREIYEQYF
many	TRBV19	TRBJ1-6	13	NA	TGTGCCAGTAGTACAGGGTTTGATTCACCCCTCCACTTT	CASSTGFDSPLHF
many	TRBV20-1	TRBJ2-7	14	NA	TGCAGTGCTAGAGATCGGCGGGGGCGAGAGGAGCAGTACTTC	CSARDRRGREEQYF
many	TRBV6-6	TRBJ2-1	14	TRBD2	TGTGCCAGCAGTTCAGCGGGAGAATTTCGTGAGCAGTTCTTC	CASSSAGEFREQFF